A selection of T cell receptor beta chains follows, all from one sample in a study of shared clonotypes between healthy human individuals. The data were produced by immunoSEQ multiplex PCR, yet TCRdb's version contains in-frame clones alone and is incomplete. Counted here are some 2,100,000 clones, nearly 97% occurring once; the ten biggest clones make up 0.13%. Sample: naive CD4+ T cells sorted from blood. All receptors derive from a man younger than 35 in good health. CDR3s include the opening cysteine and the closing phenylalanine or tryptophan. The D gene is left open where the match is weak. Clone size, where shown, is once, few, many, or a class for clones that have expanded.

v_call	clone_size	d_call	j_call	cdr3_nt	cdr3_aa
TRBV11-2	-	-	TRBJ2-7	TGTGCCAGCAGCTTGAGGCTATCCAGCTCCTACGAGCAGTACTTC	CASSLRLSSSYEQYF
TRBV6-1	-	-	TRBJ1-2	TGTGCCAGCAGTGTTGAAGGAACCTATGGCTACACCTTC	CASSVEGTYGYTF
TRBV19	-	-	TRBJ1-3	TGTGCCAGTAGTAGGTTCGACTCTGGAAACACCATATATTTT	CASSRFDSGNTIYF
TRBV30	-	-	TRBJ2-5	TGTGCCTCCCGAGGGCGGGAGACCCAGTACTTC	CASRGRETQYF
TRBV6-4	-	TRBD1	TRBJ1-2	TGTGCCATTGGACAGGGGGGTAACTATGGCTACACCTTC	CAIGQGGNYGYTF
TRBV7-2	-	-	TRBJ2-7	TGTGCCAGCAGCTTGAGGGTGTCCCACCACGAGCAGTACTTC	CASSLRVSHHEQYF
TRBV18	-	-	TRBJ2-3	TGTGCCAGCTCACGAAACAGGGAAGATACGCAGTATTTT	CASSRNREDTQYF
TRBV5-1	-	-	TRBJ2-7	TGCGCCAGCAGCTCCAATACAGGGCTCGGCTACGAGCAGTACTTC	CASSSNTGLGYEQYF
TRBV6-5	once	-	TRBJ2-7	TGTGCCAGCAGGTCGGGACAAAGCTCCTACGAGCAGTACTTC	CASRSGQSSYEQYF
TRBV6-5	-	-	TRBJ2-5	TGTGCCAGCAGTTACCTGACGGGGGAAGAGACCCAGTACTTC	CASSYLTGEETQYF
TRBV5-1	-	-	TRBJ1-5	TGCGCCAGCAGCTTGGCGGGGGGCCAGGGTTCGGAGCCCCAGCATTTT	CASSLAGGQGSEPQHF
TRBV30	once	-	TRBJ1-1	TGTGCCTGGAGTGACAAGAACACTGAAGCTTTCTTT	CAWSDKNTEAFF
TRBV7-9	-	-	TRBJ1-1	TGTGCCAGCAGCTTAGGACCTAACAGGGAGGCAGTCACTGAAGCTTTCTTT	CASSLGPNREAVTEAFF
TRBV6-6	-	TRBD1	TRBJ1-2	TGTGCCAGCGAGCCGGGACAGGGGACCGGCTACACCTTC	CASEPGQGTGYTF
TRBV29-1	-	TRBD2	TRBJ2-1	TGCAGCGTCGGGACTAGCGGGAGTAAATTGGGTGAGCAGTTCTTC	CSVGTSGSKLGEQFF
TRBV5-6	-	-	TRBJ1-1	TGTGCCAGCAGCTTTGGAACCGGGACAAGAAACACTGAAGCTTTCTTT	CASSFGTGTRNTEAFF
TRBV2	-	-	TRBJ2-7	TGTGCCAGCAGTGCGGAAGTGAACTACGAGCAGTACTTC	CASSAEVNYEQYF
TRBV28	-	-	TRBJ1-4	TGTGCCAGCACAGGAGGGCTGGGGGAAAAACTGTTTTTT	CASTGGLGEKLFF
TRBV7-8	-	TRBD2	TRBJ2-7	TGTGCCAGCAGCCCCCTCCCGGGAGGGCCCTACGAGCAGTACTTC	CASSPLPGGPYEQYF
TRBV18	-	-	TRBJ1-2	TGTGCCAGCTCACCAATACTTCAGGGAAATGGCTACACCTTC	CASSPILQGNGYTF
TRBV29-1	-	TRBD1	TRBJ1-2	TGCAGCGTCCAAGGACAGGGCGCTAACTATGGCTACACCTTC	CSVQGQGANYGYTF
TRBV5-1	-	TRBD1	TRBJ1-2	TGCGCCAGCAGCTTCGACAGGGCTGGCTACACCTTC	CASSFDRAGYTF
TRBV7-2	-	TRBD1	TRBJ1-4	TGTGCCAGCAGCTTAGAGGGGACAGGGAGCGGTGAAAAACTGTTTTTT	CASSLEGTGSGEKLFF
TRBV5-5	-	TRBD2	TRBJ2-7	TGTGCCAGCAGCTCCATCCTAAGCGGGAGCTACGAGCAGTACTTC	CASSSILSGSYEQYF
TRBV5-6	-	-	TRBJ1-3	TGTGCCAGCAGCTCCAAAATTGGCACCATCTCTGGAAACACCATATATTTT	CASSSKIGTISGNTIYF
TRBV11-1	-	-	TRBJ2-6	TGTGCCAGCAGCTTTTCTGGGGCCAACGTCCTGACTTTC	CASSFSGANVLTF
TRBV6-6	-	TRBD2	TRBJ2-3	TGTGCCAGCAGAGCACCTAGCGGGCGCTGGATAGATACGCAGTATTTT	CASRAPSGRWIDTQYF
TRBV5-1	-	-	TRBJ2-2	TGCGCCAGCACCCGGTCGGGGGAAGGCACCGGGGAGCTGTTTTTT	CASTRSGEGTGELFF